The 21 T cell receptor beta chains presented below share a single source sample, sequenced in a study of patients and donors after allogeneic stem cell transplantation. Using its own MiXCR run on the RT-PCR reads, TCRdb lists one record per CDR3 protein. This sample has approximately 160,000 distinct CDR3 sequences; approximately 22% occur once, and the top ten carry around 26%. The sequenced sample consisted of blood, either unsorted or a sorted T cell fraction (not recorded which). The receptors were gathered from a human donor who was either an allogeneic HSCT recipient or a stem cell or donor lymphocyte infusion donor (not recorded which). It is not recorded whose cells these are; they may come from a transplant donor.

This clonotype appeared many times. The chain carries TRBV20-1 and TRBJ2-7, with D unclear. The V end was cut by 0 bases, the J end by 7 bases, with 7 bases between. Germline CDR1 reads DFQATT; CDR2 reads SNEGSKA (reference sequence). The CDR3 covers 11 residues. The DNA of the CDR3 is TGCAGTGCTAGAGACCCCCTTGAGCAGTACTTC. Amino acids: CSARDPLEQYF.

This clonotype was seen a handful of times. The gene calls are TRBV12-3 or TRBV12-4 and TRBJ1-1, with a tentative D call TRBD1 (5 bases). This CDR3 comprises 14 residues. Trimming pared 5 bases from V and 1 base from J, leaving 11 bases between. The CDR3 DNA reads as TGTGCCAGCAGTCGTTTAACAGGGAACACTGAAGCTTTCTTT. This sequence encodes CASSRLTGNTEAFF.

Only a few counts were recorded for this clonotype. The chain carries TRBV27 and TRBJ1-3, with 9 bases aligning to TRBD1. The CDR3 runs 17 residues. Losses at the gene ends were 2 bases for V and 2 bases for J; bases not matched to a gene: 7. Per germline, CDR1 MNHEY and CDR2 SMNVEV (reference sequence). The CDR3 DNA is TGTGCCAGCAGTTTACGACCCGGGACAGGGCCTGGAAACACCATATATTTT. This gives the protein CASSLRPGTGPGNTIYF.

This clonotype was seen a few times. The chain employs TRBV10-3 and TRBJ1-1; D uncertain. CDR1 is ENHRY, CDR2 SYGVKD, per germline. The ends were cut back, 6 bases at V and 3 bases at J, with 11 bases in the middle. The CDR3 covers 13 residues. The chain's CDR3 is CAIRNREDTEAFF. The CDR3 DNA reads as TGTGCCATCAGGAACAGAGAGGACACTGAAGCTTTCTTT.

This chain joins TRBV6-2 or TRBV6-3 and TRBJ2-2; D uncertain. Germline lookup yields CDR1 MNHEY and CDR2 SVGEGT. The CDR3 covers 14 residues. V was pared by 2 bases and J by 7 bases, with 11 bases between. The CDR3 region has the DNA TGTGCCAGCAGTTACGTGGATCCGGGCGGGGAGCTGTTTTTT. It codes for CASSYVDPGGELFF.

This clonotype was found a few times. The rearrangement joins TRBV5-1 to TRBJ1-1; no firm D call. The V and J ends lost 5 bases and 5 bases respectively, with 19 bases between them. This CDR3 has 15 residues. The V gene's germline CDR1 is SGHRS and CDR2 YFSETQ. In DNA form, the CDR3 reads TGCGCCAGCAGATCGTCCGGGTACGTGTTAACTGAAGCTTTCTTT. The encoded protein is CASRSSGYVLTEAFF.

The rearrangement uses TRBV5-1 and TRBJ2-2; D gene unclear. V was pared by 4 bases and J by 6 bases, with 10 bases between. Germline lookup yields CDR1 SGHRS and CDR2 YFSETQ. This CDR3 has 13 residues. CDR3 sequence reads: CASSPEGPGELFF. CDR3 DNA sequence: TGCGCCAGCAGCCCCGAAGGGCCCGGGGAGCTGTTTTTT.

This chain uses TRBV5-1 with TRBJ2-1, with 10 bases identical to TRBD2. The V gene's germline CDR1 is SGHRS and CDR2 YFSETQ. This CDR3 region has 17 residues. The V gene end was trimmed by 1 base and the J gene end by 4 bases; junction bases not matched to a gene: 8. The chain's CDR3 is CASSLTPLAGVYNEQFF. In DNA form, the CDR3 reads TGCGCCAGCAGCTTGACCCCTCTAGCGGGGGTGTACAATGAGCAGTTCTTC. Full variable domain (outside the CDR3, taken from reference TRBV5-1 and TRBJ2-1): KAGVTQTPRYLIKTRGQQVTLSCSPISGHRSVSWYQQTPGQGLQFLFEYFSETQRNKGNFPGRFSGRQFSNSRSEMNVSTLELGDSALYLCASSLTPLAGVYNEQFFGPGTRLTVL.

In this sample, this clonotype turned up a few times. The rearrangement uses TRBV7-6 and TRBJ2-1; D perhaps matches TRBD2 (6 bases). V dropped 4 bases and J dropped 4 bases, with 14 bases sitting between them. Germline lookup yields CDR1 SGHVS and CDR2 FNYEAQ. The length of the CDR3 is 15 residues. The CDR3 reads CASSSLGRGYNEQFF. The CDR3 nucleotides read TGTGCCAGCAGCTCCCTCGGACGGGGGTACAATGAGCAGTTCTTC.

A few counts support this clonotype. V is TRBV12-3 or TRBV12-4 and J is TRBJ2-3; TRBD1 matches at 7 bases. With 8 bases clipped from V and 0 bases from J, the junction kept 5 bases outside the gene matches. This CDR3 has 14 amino acids. The CDR3 coding sequence is TGTGCCAGCTCACAGGGGATTAGCACAGATACGCAGTATTTT. Protein: CASSQGISTDTQYF.

This clonotype was seen a few times. The V call is TRBV21-1, the J call TRBJ2-3; TRBD1 reflects the table's D call only, with no check against the DNA. TRBV21-1 is a pseudogene. This CDR3 is built from 16 residues. CDR3 coding DNA: TGTGCCAGCAGCAAAATGGGGCGTAGCAGTGCAGATACGCAGTATTTT. Amino acids: CASSKMGRSSADTQYF.

V usage is TRBV6-1 and J usage is TRBJ2-7, with D possibly TRBD1 on 6 matching bases. The CDR3 length is 12 residues. Germline V gene lookup returns CDR1 MNHNS and CDR2 SASEGT. V lost 8 bases to trimming and J lost 0 bases, with 8 bases between them. The CDR3 spells CASGQFSYEQYF. The DNA for the CDR3 is TGTGCCAGCGGACAGTTCTCCTACGAGCAGTACTTC.

This clonotype was counted between two and nine times. The rearrangement links TRBV5-1 to TRBJ1-3, with a tentative D call TRBD1 (5 bases). The germline V gene has CDR1 SGHRS and CDR2 YFSETQ. V shed 3 bases and J shed 0 bases, with 7 bases lying between them. The CDR3 is 14 residues long. CDR3 protein: CASSSDISGNTIYF. The CDR3 DNA reads as TGCGCCAGCAGCTCGGACATCTCTGGAAACACCATATATTTT.

In this sample, this clonotype turned up many times. The chain joins TRBV29-1 to TRBJ1-1; D gene uncertain. V was clipped by 6 bases and J by 1 base, with 6 bases between them. CDR3 length: 11 amino acids. Germline V gene sequence: CDR1 SQVTM, CDR2 ANQGSEA. The DNA of the CDR3 is TGCAGCGTCGACAAGAACACTGAAGCTTTCTTT. Translating gives CSVDKNTEAFF. Variable domain in full (rest from reference TRBV29-1 and TRBJ1-1): SAVISQKPSRDICQRGTSLTIQCQVDSQVTMMFWYRQQPGQSLTLIATANQGSEATYESGFVIDKFPISRPNLTFSTLTVSNMSPEDSSIYLCSVDKNTEAFFGQGTRLTVV.

This clonotype was found a few times. The V call is TRBV7-6, the J call TRBJ2-7; D gene unclear. This CDR3 comprises 13 residues. Trimming stripped 1 base from V and 4 bases from J, with 8 bases between. CDR1 SGHVS and CDR2 FNYEAQ come from the germline V gene. The CDR3 nucleotides read TGTGCCAGCAGCTTAGGGGTCAATTACGAGCAGTACTTC. This codes for CASSLGVNYEQYF.

In this sample, this clonotype turned up once. The chain uses TRBV4-3 and TRBJ1-2; no reliable D call. The CDR3 extends over 21 amino acids. Between the trimmed V and J ends, which lost 0 bases and 4 bases, there was a span of 30 bases. In germline, CDR1 is LGHNA, CDR2 YSLEER. CDR3 region: CASSQDGWTDALGRAAYGYTF. The CDR3 region has the DNA TGCGCCAGCAGCCAAGATGGGTGGACGGACGCTTTAGGACGGGCCGCCTATGGCTACACCTTC.

The table lists this clonotype with a few counts. The chain has TRBV9 and TRBJ1-3; D remains unclear. V shed 0 bases and J shed 0 bases, with 10 bases lying between them. Germline-derived CDR1 and CDR2 are SGDLS and YYNGEE. This CDR3 region has 16 residues. The CDR3 spells CASSVEGSNSGNTIYF. CDR3 DNA: TGTGCCAGCAGCGTAGAAGGCAGTAACTCTGGAAACACCATATATTTT.

This chain connects TRBV27 to TRBJ2-7, with D perhaps TRBD2 (6 bases). CDR3 length: 13 amino acids. Germline V lookup: CDR1 MNHEY, CDR2 SMNVEV (reference sequence). V lost 2 bases to trimming and J lost 1 base, with 6 bases between them. DNA for the CDR3: TGTGCCAGCAGTTTAGGGACTTCCTACGAGCAGTACTTC. Protein: CASSLGTSYEQYF.

The chain is built from TRBV10-3 and TRBJ2-5; D remains ambiguous. Germline V CDR1 and CDR2: ENHRY, SYGVKD. Trimming removed 3 bases from V and 5 bases from J, with 4 bases in between. The CDR3 runs 11 residues. The CDR3 nucleotides read TGTGCCATCAGTGATTGGGAGACCCAGTACTTC. Amino acids: CAISDWETQYF.

V and J are TRBV7-2 and TRBJ2-3; D is unclear. Germline loops: CDR1 SGHTA, CDR2 FQGNSA. CDR3 length equals 16 residues. V lost 0 bases, J lost 2 bases, and 12 bases lay in between. DNA for the CDR3: TGTGCCAGCAGCTTAGCCGGTATTCCACTCACAGATACGCAGTATTTT. Its protein is CASSLAGIPLTDTQYF.

This clonotype has a handful of counts. This chain links TRBV30 with TRBJ1-4; D call uncertain. Trimming removed 0 bases at V and 6 bases at J, with 8 bases between. The CDR3 loop spans 13 amino acids. Germline assignment: CDR1 GTSNPN and CDR2 SVGIG (reference sequence). The CDR3 sequence is CAWSVGSDEKLFF. DNA of the CDR3: TGTGCCTGGAGTGTAGGATCGGATGAAAAACTGTTTTTT.